This TCR beta chain was identified during a study of cytomegalovirus exposure and HLA in healthy donors. Sequencing used immunoSEQ multiplex PCR; TCRdb keeps in-frame clones, though not all of them. The profile covers tens of thousands of clones, with 90% to 95% appearing a single time and just over 3% taken by the ten largest. V lost 0 bases and J lost 13, with 13 bases in between. The CDR3 sequence is 14 residues long. CDR1 and CDR2 from the germline V gene are SGHDN and FVKESK. This TCR derives from a man younger than 35 in good health and CMV-seronegative. V and J are TRBV14 and TRBJ2-6; the D is unclear. Sample: PBMCs. The CDR3 bases are TGTGCCAGCAGCCAAGATTGGGCCTCTGGGGTCCTGACTTTC. Translation gives CASSQDWASGVLTF.